This TCR beta chain came from a study of cytomegalovirus exposure and HLA in healthy donors. General study points: V- and J-gene trimming in TCR beta was tied to a missense DCLRE1C variant by an analysis performed later. In vitro data verified a few CMV-associated chains as specific for CMV antigens.

PCR was performed using 60 Vbeta and 13 Jbeta primers. The table came from immunoSEQ multiplex PCR; TCRdb's copy has only in-frame clones and leaves some out. The repertoire holds some 130,000 clones, 60% to 85% seen once, with roughly 6.6% in the top ten. Worth noting for this clone: Its antigen is not identified.

The CDR3 runs 14 residues. V gave up 6 bases and J gave up 0 bases; unmatched junction bases: 5. Germline values: CDR1 SQVTM, CDR2 ANQGSEA. This chain joins TRBV29-1 and TRBJ1-5; 7 positions match TRBD1. The source of this sequence is a young man in good health and CMV-seronegative. The sample was PBMCs. This CDR3 reads CSVLTGHSNQPQHF. The DNA for the CDR3 is TGCAGCGTCCTGACAGGGCATAGCAATCAGCCCCAGCATTTT.